Below are 21 T cell receptor beta chains sequenced from a single sample in a study of T-cell memory formation after mild COVID-19. One entry per CDR3 protein, called by TCRdb with MiXCR from the 5' RACE reads. The sample records nearly 350,000 distinct CDR3 sequences, 10% to 15% being singletons. The sequencing sample was made of PBMCs or a T cell subset sorted from them (not recorded which). Source of these receptors: a man aged 18 to 30 who had mild COVID-19 (a few samples of this study predate the infection). Cell type and time point are not known.

This clonotype was seen a few times. The chain links TRBV5-1 to TRBJ1-1, with D perhaps TRBD1 (5 bases). V lost 0 bases to trimming and J lost 1 base, with 10 bases between them. Germline CDR1 and CDR2: SGHRS and YFSETQ. CDR3 length equals 15 residues. CDR3 sequence: CASSLVFRANTEAFF. The DNA of the CDR3 is TGCGCCAGCAGCTTGGTGTTCAGGGCGAACACTGAAGCTTTCTTT.

The chain couples TRBV14 to TRBJ2-1; D is undetermined. V dropped 2 bases and J dropped 1 base, with 9 bases sitting between them. This CDR3 comprises 15 residues. The germline gives CDR1 SGHDN, CDR2 FVKESK. The CDR3 DNA sequence: TGTGCCAGCAGCCAACTCTCCATATCCTACAATGAGCAGTTCTTC. Translation gives CASSQLSISYNEQFF.

This clonotype showed up many times. The rearrangement uses TRBV7-9 and TRBJ2-1; 9 nucleotides match TRBD2. V was clipped by 0 bases and J by 1 base; unmatched bases: 1. The CDR3 sequence is 16 residues long. CDR1 is SEHNR, CDR2 FQNEAQ, per germline (reference sequence). Here the CDR3 reads CASSLALAGSYNEQFF. The CDR3 DNA is TGTGCCAGCAGCTTAGCACTAGCGGGTTCCTACAATGAGCAGTTCTTC.

This chain uses TRBV7-6 with TRBJ2-6; no reliable D call. CDR1 SGHVS and CDR2 FNYEAQ come from the germline V gene. Trimming cost V 1 base and J 0 bases, with 7 bases left between them. The CDR3 has 16 residues. This CDR3 reads CASSLVRHSGANVLTF. The CDR3 bases are TGTGCCAGCAGCTTAGTACGGCACTCTGGGGCCAACGTCCTGACTTTC.

This chain connects TRBV28 to TRBJ2-1, with TRBD2 matching 14 bases. The germline CDR1 and CDR2 sequences are MDHEN and SYDVKM. The CDR3 contains 16 residues. Germline trimming cut 4 bases from V and 8 bases from J; bases unmatched to any gene: 7. The CDR3 nucleotides are TGTGCCAGCAGTTACCCCGGGACTAGCGGGGGCGATGAGCAGTTCTTC. Translated: CASSYPGTSGGDEQFF.

The chain has TRBV10-1 and TRBJ2-1; 8 nucleotides line up with TRBD2. This CDR3 comprises 15 residues. From germline, CDR1 is WNHNN and CDR2 SYGVQD (reference sequence). Unmatched junction bases numbered 2, after V lost 2 bases and J lost 2 bases. Written as DNA, the CDR3 is TGCGCCAGCAGTGAGCGGGGGGGCCCCTACAATGAGCAGTTCTTC. Translating gives CASSERGGPYNEQFF.

This chain joins TRBV12-3 or TRBV12-4 and TRBJ2-1, with 10 bases identical to TRBD1. The CDR3 covers 14 residues. V gave up 6 bases and J gave up 8 bases; unmatched junction bases: 7. Here the CDR3 reads CASSRDRGFHEQFF. Written as DNA, the CDR3 is TGTGCCAGCAGCAGGGACAGGGGTTTCCATGAGCAGTTCTTC.

The chain carries TRBV9 and TRBJ2-5; D unresolved. The V end lost 1 base, the J end lost 5 bases, and 9 bases lay between the germline ends. The CDR3 is 13 residues long. The germline CDR1 and CDR2 sequences are SGDLS and YYNGEE. CDR3: CASSVTPRETQYF. DNA of the CDR3: TGTGCCAGCAGCGTAACCCCACGGGAGACCCAGTACTTC. Looking up the rest from reference TRBV9 and TRBJ2-5 gives the full variable domain: DSGVTQTPKHLITATGQRVTLRCSPRSGDLSVYWYQQSLDQGLQFLIQYYNGEERAKGNILERFSAQQFPDLHSELNLSSLELGDSALYFCASSVTPRETQYFGPGTRLLVL.

The V and J genes are TRBV4-2 and TRBJ2-7, with a weak D call TRBD1 (5 bases). The CDR3 has 13 amino acids. CDR1 and CDR2 (germline): LGHNA, YNFKEQ. V shed 0 bases and J shed 7 bases, with 10 bases lying between them. The CDR3 DNA reads TGTGCCAGCAGCCAAGAGTGGGGCTGGGAGCAGTACGTC. This encodes CASSQEWGWEQYV.

V and J are TRBV5-4 and TRBJ1-6; D not certain. CDR1 SGHNT and CDR2 YYREEE come from the germline V gene (reference sequence). The CDR3 totals 14 residues. Deletions cut 2 bases from V and 10 bases from J, with 13 bases between. CDR3 protein: CASSLSALGSPLHF. CDR3 sequence (DNA): TGTGCCAGCAGCTTATCGGCGTTAGGATCACCCCTCCACTTT.

The V and J genes are TRBV7-2 and TRBJ2-1; no reliable D call. CDR1 and CDR2 from the germline V gene are SGHTA and FQGNSA. This CDR3 contains 15 residues. V was shortened by 2 bases and J by 3 bases, with 11 bases between the two germline ends. This chain's CDR3 is CASSLMGQIYNEQFF. In DNA form, the CDR3 reads TGTGCCAGCAGCTTAATGGGCCAGATCTACAATGAGCAGTTCTTC.

The chain recombines TRBV12-3 or TRBV12-4 with TRBJ2-3, with D unclear. The V and J ends lost 6 bases and 2 bases respectively, with 15 bases between them. The CDR3 consists of 15 residues. CDR3 region: CASSLRRSLTDTQYF. DNA of the CDR3: TGTGCCAGCAGCTTGAGACGGTCCCTCACAGATACGCAGTATTTT.

This clonotype came up a few times. The CDR3: CASSSVQGGTEAFF. The CDR3 DNA follows: TGTGCCAGCAGCTCCGTGCAGGGGGGCACTGAAGCTTTCTTT. V is TRBV7-9 and J is TRBJ1-1; 7 nucleotides agree with TRBD1. Germline trimming cut 4 bases from V and 4 bases from J; bases unmatched to any gene: 6. This CDR3 region has 14 residues. CDR1 and CDR2 from the germline V gene are SEHNR and FQNEAQ (reference sequence).

This clonotype occurred a few times. The V gene is TRBV5-1, the J gene TRBJ2-5, with D tentatively TRBD1 (6 bases). CDR1 is SGHRS, CDR2 YFSETQ, per germline. There are 14 residues in the CDR3. V was shortened by 4 bases and J by 5 bases, with 15 bases between the two germline ends. CDR3 DNA: TGCGCCAGCAGCCCTCTACAGGGTTCTGAGACCCAGTACTTC. Translating gives CASSPLQGSETQYF.

The chain combines TRBV6-5 with TRBJ2-2; no reliable D call. The V and J ends lost 2 bases and 2 bases respectively, with 6 bases between them. Germline V CDR1 and CDR2: MNHEY, SVGAGI. The CDR3 has 14 residues. CDR3 sequence (DNA): TGTGCCAGCAGTTACAACTATAACACCGGGGAGCTGTTTTTT. Its translation: CASSYNYNTGELFF.

The table lists this clonotype with a few counts. This chain uses TRBV10-1 with TRBJ2-3, with D maybe TRBD2 (5 bases). The CDR3 runs 15 residues. Per the germline V gene, CDR1 is WNHNN and CDR2 is SYGVQD (reference sequence). Trimming removed 5 bases from V and 6 bases from J, with 18 bases in between. CDR3 bases: TGCGCCAGCAGTCCCTCGGGGTCCGCCCGCGATACGCAGTATTTT. Translating gives CASSPSGSARDTQYF.

This clonotype was found a few times. The V call is TRBV7-6, the J call TRBJ1-2; D is unresolved. V lost 6 bases and J lost 7, with 15 bases in between. CDR3 length equals 13 residues. Germline lookup yields CDR1 SGHVS and CDR2 FNYEAQ. The CDR3 is CASSPDRVGGYTF. The CDR3 DNA reads as TGTGCCAGCAGTCCTGACCGGGTTGGTGGCTACACCTTC.

This clonotype appeared a few times. J is TRBJ2-3 and V is TRBV21-1; TRBD2, the table's D call, was not compared with the DNA. TRBV21-1 is a pseudogene locus. The CDR3 has 16 amino acids. CDR3 region: CASSILLEPNTDTQYF. For the CDR3, the DNA is TGTGCCAGCAGCATCCTACTAGAACCCAACACAGATACGCAGTATTTT.

J is TRBJ2-7 and V is TRBV5-1; the match to TRBD2 covers 9 bases. The CDR3 spans 16 residues. Looked up from germline, CDR1 is SGHRS and CDR2 is YFSETQ. The CDR3 DNA reads TGCGCCAGCAGCTTGGTAGCGGGGGCTCGCTCCTACGATCAGTACGTC. It encodes CASSLVAGARSYDQYV.

Only a few counts were recorded for this clonotype. The V and J genes are TRBV6-2 or TRBV6-3 and TRBJ2-3; no reliable D call. CDR3 length equals 15 residues. Germline CDR1 is MNHEY and CDR2 is SVGEGT. The V end was cut by 2 bases, the J end by 1 base, with 10 bases between. The chain's CDR3 is CASSYLGLGTDTQYF. As DNA, the CDR3 is TGTGCCAGCAGTTACCTCGGGCTGGGCACAGATACGCAGTATTTT.

This clonotype was counted only a few times. The chain couples TRBV11-2 to TRBJ1-5; TRBD1 is a possible D gene (5 bases). The CDR3 totals 15 residues. Germline V lookup: CDR1 SGHAT, CDR2 FQNNGV. V was pared by 0 bases and J by 7 bases, with 13 bases between. The CDR3 nucleotides are TGTGCCAGCAGCTTAGATTCGGCGGGGGTCCAGCCCCAGCATTTT. Protein: CASSLDSAGVQPQHF.